These 17 T cell receptor beta chains came from one sample sequenced in a study of blood T cell repertoires in COVID-19. Only in-frame clones appear in the TCRdb table, and some are missing; sequencing was by immunoSEQ multiplex PCR. The sample shows fewer than 650,000 clones, about 88% of them seen only once. Sequenced material: peripheral blood. Receptor source: a woman in her forties or fifties with COVID-19, enrolled during active disease.

The V and J genes are TRBV29-1 and TRBJ1-2; D is unclear. The ends were cut back, 2 bases at V and 0 bases at J, with 7 bases in the middle. Germline CDR1 reads SQVTM; CDR2 reads ANQGSEA. This CDR3 is built from 13 residues. The chain's CDR3 is CSVEHSPNYGYTF. Written as DNA, the CDR3 is TGCAGCGTTGAACACAGTCCTAACTATGGCTACACCTTC.

The V gene is TRBV2, the J gene TRBJ1-1; D is possibly TRBD1 (6 bases). Deletions cut 0 bases from V and 3 bases from J, with 14 bases between. In germline, CDR1 is SNHLY, CDR2 FYNNEI. The CDR3 sequence is 16 residues long. CDR3 loop: CASSEAGGAVYTEAFF. The CDR3 bases are TGTGCCAGCAGTGAAGCAGGGGGGGCTGTATACACTGAAGCTTTCTTT.

V gene TRBV7-6 combines with J gene TRBJ2-3, with 9 bases matching TRBD2. Germline lookup yields CDR1 SGHVS and CDR2 FNYEAQ. V lost 1 base, J lost 0 bases, and 2 bases stayed unmatched. CDR3 length equals 16 residues. The DNA for the CDR3 is TGTGCCAGCAGCTTAGATAGCGGGGGTAGCACAGATACGCAGTATTTT. It yields the protein CASSLDSGGSTDTQYF.

V gene TRBV18 combines with J gene TRBJ2-3; D perhaps matches TRBD2 (5 bases). Germline CDR1 is KGHSH and CDR2 is LQKENI. The V end lost 1 base, the J end lost 2 bases, and 7 bases lay between the germline ends. The CDR3 is made up of 14 amino acids. The DNA for the CDR3 is TGTGCCAGCTCACCACAACTAGACACAGATACGCAGTATTTT. Translation: CASSPQLDTDTQYF.

In DNA form, the CDR3 reads TGTGCCTGGCAGGGGGGAGGAACTGAAGCTTTCTTT. Translated, it gives CAWQGGGTEAFF. This chain connects TRBV30 to TRBJ1-1, with 7 bases lining up with TRBD1. Germline V lookup: CDR1 GTSNPN, CDR2 SVGIG (reference sequence). The ends lost 5 bases at V and 5 bases at J; junction bases unmatched: 5. The length of the CDR3 is 12 residues. Based on the CDR3 plus reference TRBV30 and TRBJ1-1, the full variable domain is SQTIHQWPATLVQPVGSPLSLECTVEGTSNPNLYWYRQAAGRGLQLLFYSVGIGQISSEVPQNLSASRPQDRQFILSSKKLLLSDSGFYLCAWQGGGTEAFFGQGTRLTVV.

The chain recombines TRBV19 with TRBJ1-6; 8 bases align to TRBD1. V lost 7 bases to trimming and J lost 0 bases; unmatched junction nucleotides: 5. Germline CDR1 reads LNHDA; CDR2 reads SQIVND (reference sequence). The CDR3 is 16 amino acids. The CDR3 nucleotides read TGTGCCAGTACCCGGACAGGGAGCTCCTATAATTCACCCCTCCACTTT. This encodes CASTRTGSSYNSPLHF.

The chain is built from TRBV28 and TRBJ1-3; 7 bases align to TRBD1. The germline CDR1 and CDR2 sequences are MDHEN and SYDVKM. With V trimmed by 3 bases and J by 0 bases, 2 bases remained unmatched. The CDR3 length is 15 residues. CDR3 nucleotide sequence: TGTGCCAGCAGTTTCACAGGGGTCTCTGGAAACACCATATATTTT. It specifies CASSFTGVSGNTIYF.

The rearrangement uses TRBV5-4 and TRBJ1-2, with a tentative D call TRBD1 (6 bases). Germline CDR1 is SGHNT and CDR2 is YYREEE (reference sequence). V was shortened by 2 bases and J by 3 bases, with 17 bases between the two germline ends. This CDR3 region has 16 residues. CDR3 loop: CASSLTGEGDYYGYTF. The CDR3 nucleotides read TGTGCCAGCAGCTTAACCGGGGAGGGGGACTACTATGGCTACACCTTC.

CDR3 protein: CASTTGGGKETEAFF. Written as DNA, the CDR3 is TGTGCCAGCACAACAGGGGGCGGAAAGGAAACTGAAGCTTTCTTT. The chain employs TRBV14 and TRBJ1-1; 9 bases are shared with TRBD1. The CDR3 has 15 amino acids. Germline V CDR1 and CDR2: SGHDN, FVKESK. V gave up 7 bases and J gave up 5 bases; unmatched junction bases: 11.

The chain uses TRBV7-2 and TRBJ1-5; 9 bases line up with TRBD1. J gave up 7 bases and V 5 bases, and 3 bases lay outside the gene matches. The CDR3 is 13 residues long. Germline V lookup: CDR1 SGHTA, CDR2 FQGNSA. The CDR3 nucleotides are TGTGCCAGCAGCGGGGACAGGGCGCAGCCCCAGCATTTT. Protein: CASSGDRAQPQHF.

The chain carries TRBV30 and TRBJ2-3; D is ambiguous. The V end was cut by 0 bases, the J end by 9 bases, with 10 bases between. This CDR3 contains 12 residues. Per germline, CDR1 GTSNPN and CDR2 SVGIG (reference sequence). CDR3 DNA: TGTGCCTGGAGTGTATTGTCTACCACGCAGTATTTT. As protein: CAWSVLSTTQYF.

V gene TRBV13 combines with J gene TRBJ2-3; 13 positions match TRBD2. V was pared by 4 bases and J by 3 bases, with 13 bases of the junction left unmatched. This CDR3 spans 19 amino acids. Germline V CDR1 and CDR2: PRHDT, FYEKMQ (reference sequence). CDR3 residues: CASSSIGLAGARGTDTQYF. CDR3 sequence (DNA): TGTGCCAGCAGCTCCATCGGACTAGCGGGGGCCCGAGGAACAGATACGCAGTATTTT. Supplemented by reference TRBV13 and TRBJ2-3, the full variable domain reads AAGVIQSPRHLIKEKRETATLKCYPIPRHDTVYWYQQGPGQDPQFLISFYEKMQSDKGSIPDRFSAQQFSDYHSELNMSSLELGDSALYFCASSSIGLAGARGTDTQYFGPGTRLTVL.

CDR3 bases: TGTGCCAGCAGCGTCGGGGGGGACCTGAACACTGAAGCTTTCTTT. Its translation is CASSVGGDLNTEAFF. V is TRBV9 and J is TRBJ1-1, with a weak D call TRBD1 (5 bases). From germline, CDR1 is SGDLS and CDR2 YYNGEE. The CDR3 extends over 15 amino acids. V dropped 2 bases and J dropped 0 bases, with 11 bases sitting between them.

This chain links TRBV27 with TRBJ2-3; TRBD2 might be the D (6 bases). V lost 6 bases, J lost 5 bases, and 12 bases lay in between. Per germline, CDR1 MNHEY and CDR2 SMNVEV (reference sequence). The CDR3 is 13 amino acids. This CDR3 is CASSLRRGDTQYF. In DNA, the CDR3 is TGTGCCAGCAGCCTCCGGAGGGGAGATACGCAGTATTTT.

The genes are TRBV7-9 and TRBJ1-1; D may be TRBD1 (5 bases). Trimming removed 0 bases at V and 8 bases at J, with 13 bases between. Germline CDR1 SEHNR, CDR2 FQNEAQ (reference sequence). The CDR3 is 14 amino acids. In DNA, the CDR3 is TGTGCCAGCAGCTTAGCGTGGGGAGGGGACGAAGCTTTCTTT. This gives the protein CASSLAWGGDEAFF. The complete variable domain, with remaining parts taken from reference TRBV7-9 and TRBJ1-1, reads DTGVSQNPRHKITKRGQNVTFRCDPISEHNRLYWYRQTLGQGPEFLTYFQNEAQLEKSRLLSDRFSAERPKGSFSTLEIQRTEQGDSAMYLCASSLAWGGDEAFFGQGTRLTVV.

The chain is built from TRBV6-6 and TRBJ1-2; the D is unclear. Germline loops: CDR1 MNHNY, CDR2 SVGAGI (reference sequence). Trimming took off 2 bases at V and 0 bases at J, with 4 bases between the two ends. The CDR3 contains 13 residues. CDR3 sequence reads: CASSYAANYGYTF. The CDR3 nucleotides are TGTGCCAGCAGTTACGCAGCTAACTATGGCTACACCTTC.

CDR3 DNA: TGCGCCAGCAGTGAGTCGATTGGAGCCTTAACGGGGGAAGCTTTCTTT. Amino acids: CASSESIGALTGEAFF. The chain combines TRBV10-2 with TRBJ1-1; D unclear. Trimming cost V 0 bases and J 8 bases, with 19 bases left between them. Germline-derived CDR1 and CDR2 are WSHSY and SAAADI. The CDR3 is 16 amino acids.